These T cell receptor beta chains were read from a single sample in a study of blood T cell repertoires in COVID-19. This table comes from immunoSEQ multiplex PCR, and its TCRdb copy is limited to in-frame clones, with some not included. Of 140,000 to 150,000 clones in the sample, 70% to 90% were seen once. Sequencing was performed on peripheral blood. The receptors stem from a man in his sixties with active or convalescent COVID-19. CDR3s include the opening cysteine and the closing phenylalanine or tryptophan. The order of the fields is clone size, J gene, D gene, V gene, CDR3 DNA, CDR3 protein. D genes are given only for firm matches. The size field is filled for only some rows; it gives once, few, many or a size class.

>-|TRBJ1-5|TRBD1|TRBV5-3
TGTGCCAGAAGCGGGGGACAGCATAGCAATCAGCCCCAGCATTTT
CARSGGQHSNQPQHF
>-|TRBJ2-1|TRBD1|TRBV4-1
TGCGCCAGCAGCCAAGCAGGGGGCTCCTACAATGAGCAGTTCTTC
CASSQAGGSYNEQFF
>-|TRBJ1-5|TRBD1|TRBV2
TGTGCCAGCAGATGGGGACAGAATAGCAATCAGCCCCAGCATTTT
CASRWGQNSNQPQHF
>-|TRBJ2-2|TRBD1|TRBV9
TGTGCCAGCAGCGTAGAAGGGACAGGGAGGCTGTTTTTT
CASSVEGTGRLFF
>-|TRBJ1-2|-|TRBV4-1
TGCGCCAGCAGCCAGGGCCCTTTTCTGAGTGGCTACACCTTC
CASSQGPFLSGYTF
>-|TRBJ2-5|TRBD2|TRBV28
TGTGCCAGCAGTTTACAGACTAGCGGAGAAGAGACCCAGTACTTC
CASSLQTSGEETQYF
>-|TRBJ2-7|TRBD1|TRBV30
TGTGCCTGGAGTGTAATCGGGACAGGGGTCTACGAGCAGTACTTC
CAWSVIGTGVYEQYF
>-|TRBJ1-1|-|TRBV6-2/TRBV6-3
TGTGCCAGCAGTTACCCCCAGGGGTTCACTGAAGCTTTCTTT
CASSYPQGFTEAFF
>-|TRBJ1-2|-|TRBV5-6
TGTGCCAGCAGCTTGGACAGGGCGTGGGGCTACACCTTC
CASSLDRAWGYTF
>once|TRBJ1-1|-|TRBV3-1/TRBV3-2
TGTGCCAGCAGCCATGAGTACACTGAAGCTTTCTTT
CASSHEYTEAFF
>-|TRBJ2-1|TRBD2|TRBV4-1
TGCGCCAGCAGCTCCCGGACTAGCGGGAGTAGCAATGAGCAGTTCTTC
CASSSRTSGSSNEQFF
>once|TRBJ1-1|-|TRBV15
TGTGCCACCGAGGAGTTGAGACAGGACACTGAAGCTTTCTTT
CATEELRQDTEAFF
>few|TRBJ1-1|-|TRBV5-1
TGCGCCAGCAGCACCGGGACTCGGGGGACTGAAGCTTTCTTT
CASSTGTRGTEAFF
>-|TRBJ2-2|-|TRBV6-4
TGTGCCAGCAGTTTGACAGGAGACACCGGGGAGCTGTTTTTT
CASSLTGDTGELFF
>-|TRBJ2-5|TRBD2|TRBV28
TGTGCCAGCAGTTTACCCCTCGGGGGGGACCAAGAGACCCAGTACTTC
CASSLPLGGDQETQYF
>once|TRBJ2-3|-|TRBV3-1/TRBV3-2
TGTGCCAGCAGCCAAGATCGTGATACGCAGTATTTT
CASSQDRDTQYF
>-|TRBJ1-3|-|TRBV28
TGTGCCAGCAGACTTGCTAACTTCGCTGGAAACACCATATATTTT
CASRLANFAGNTIYF
>-|TRBJ2-7|TRBD2|TRBV7-6
TGTGCCAGCAGCTCGACTAGCGGGGGGGCCTACGAGCAGTACTTC
CASSSTSGGAYEQYF
>once|TRBJ1-2|-|TRBV10-3
TGTGCCATCAGCACGACAGCCAACTATGGCTACACCTTC
CAISTTANYGYTF
>-|TRBJ1-1|-|TRBV19
TGTGCCAGTAGTATCCAAAGGGGCACTGAAGCTTTCTTT
CASSIQRGTEAFF
>-|TRBJ2-7|TRBD1|TRBV19
TGTGCCAGTAGTATAGTTCCAGGGGGCAACGAGCAGTACTTC
CASSIVPGGNEQYF
>-|TRBJ1-2|-|TRBV7-8
TGTGCCAGCAGCTGGGGCACCTTTGAGTCTGGCTACACCTTC
CASSWGTFESGYTF